A single sample gave rise to the 27 T cell receptor beta chains below, sequenced in a study of blood T cells in healthy people across ages. Next came a second PCR, run for about 7 to 12 cycles, which used a sample-barcoded 5' primer along with a J-beta primer mix. TCRdb independently ran MiXCR on the 5' RACE reads; one entry per CDR3 protein. The data hold roughly 800,000 distinct CDR3 sequences, with 58% observed a single time. The sequencing input was blood. The receptors originated from a man under 40 in good health.

This chain connects TRBV10-3 to TRBJ2-7; 14 bases match TRBD2. The V segment lost 6 bases and the J segment 2 bases; nucleotides outside the gene matches: 3. CDR1 is ENHRY and CDR2 is SYGVKD in the germline V gene. This CDR3 comprises 15 residues. As DNA, the CDR3 is TGTGCCATCAGGGGGACTAGCGGGAGTCCCTACGAGCAGTACTTC. It encodes CAIRGTSGSPYEQYF.

This clonotype has more than one count but fewer than ten. The rearrangement uses TRBV6-5 and TRBJ2-7, with 8 positions matching TRBD2. The CDR3 consists of 14 residues. CDR1 is MNHEY and CDR2 is SVGAGI in the germline V gene. V lost 6 bases, J lost 6 bases, and 10 bases stayed unmatched. The DNA of the CDR3 is TGTGCCAGCAGACCGCCAGGACTAGCCTTCGAGCAGTACTTC. Its translation is CASRPPGLAFEQYF.

The chain is built from TRBV4-1 and TRBJ1-5; no clear D. The V and J ends lost 1 base and 7 bases respectively, with 8 bases between them. The CDR3 is 13 residues long. In germline, CDR1 is MGHRA, CDR2 YSYEKL. The CDR3 is CASSQGVGQPQHF. DNA of the CDR3: TGCGCCAGCAGCCAAGGGGTGGGACAGCCCCAGCATTTT.

J is TRBJ1-4 and V is TRBV7-9; maybe TRBD1 (5 bases). CDR1 and CDR2 (germline): SEHNR, FQNEAQ (reference sequence). The V end lost 5 bases, the J end lost 0 bases, and 10 bases lay between the germline ends. The CDR3 sequence is 15 residues long. DNA for the CDR3: TGTGCCAGCAGCCGGACGACAGCAACTAATGAAAAACTGTTTTTT. It translates to CASSRTTATNEKLFF.

J is TRBJ2-1 and V is TRBV20-1, with a weak D call TRBD2 (5 bases). The CDR3 totals 15 residues. The germline V gene has CDR1 DFQATT and CDR2 SNEGSKA (reference sequence). The V gene lost 3 bases and the J gene lost 10 bases, with 22 bases spanning the gap. CDR3 sequence (DNA): TGCAGTGCTAGCGGGGATCCCGAGATAGCTGGGGAGCAGTTCTTC. This codes for CSASGDPEIAGEQFF.

The chain combines TRBV7-2 with TRBJ2-1; D might be TRBD1 (6 bases). Germline CDR1 is SGHTA and CDR2 is FQGNSA. The V gene lost 3 bases and the J gene lost 9 bases, with 24 bases spanning the gap. The CDR3 covers 17 residues. The CDR3: CASSFYPGTTYFSEQFF. In DNA form, the CDR3 reads TGTGCCAGCAGCTTCTATCCAGGGACAACCTATTTCTCTGAGCAGTTCTTC.

The rearrangement links TRBV14 to TRBJ2-4; 11 nucleotides align to TRBD1. The better agreement between TRBJ2-7 and the DNA end casts doubt on the J call. Germline lookup yields CDR1 SGHDN and CDR2 FVKESK. This CDR3 is built from 14 residues. The CDR3 is CASSQLGQGDEQYF. The CDR3 DNA sequence: TGTGCCAGCAGCCAGTTGGGACAGGGGGACGAGCAGTACTTC.

The chain is built from TRBV24-1 and TRBJ1-2; 10 bases align to TRBD1. The V gene end was trimmed by 4 bases and the J gene end by 10 bases; junction bases not matched to a gene: 8. Looked up from germline, CDR1 is KGHDR and CDR2 is SFDVKD. This CDR3 has 14 amino acids. The CDR3, as DNA: TGTGCCACCAGTGAAGCGCGGGACAGGGGTGCCTACACCTTC. It codes for CATSEARDRGAYTF.

This chain uses TRBV10-2 with TRBJ1-2; 8 bases are shared with TRBD1. Per the germline V gene, CDR1 is WSHSY and CDR2 is SAAADI. The V gene end was trimmed by 4 bases and the J gene end by 4 bases; junction bases not matched to a gene: 2. This CDR3 region has 13 residues. In nucleotides, the CDR3 is TGCGCCAGCAGTGGACAGGGGTCCTATGGCTACACCTTC. This sequence encodes CASSGQGSYGYTF.

V and J are TRBV20-1 and TRBJ2-7; 10 bases align to TRBD2. The CDR3 runs to 17 residues. J was trimmed by 3 bases and V by 0 bases; bases with no gene match: 11. The V gene's germline CDR1 is DFQATT and CDR2 SNEGSKA (reference sequence). Here the CDR3 reads CSARDYFLGLADYEQYF. The DNA for the CDR3 is TGCAGTGCTAGAGATTACTTCCTAGGACTAGCGGACTACGAGCAGTACTTC.

The chain links TRBV10-3 to TRBJ1-2, with 7 bases matching TRBD1. CDR1 and CDR2 from the germline V gene are ENHRY and SYGVKD. This CDR3 has 15 amino acids. V lost 4 bases, J lost 5 bases, and 10 bases stayed unmatched. The CDR3 sequence is CAISVWQGGLYGYTF. The DNA of the CDR3 is TGTGCCATCAGTGTGTGGCAGGGGGGTCTGTATGGCTACACCTTC.

The V gene is TRBV7-2, the J gene TRBJ2-3; no firm D call. CDR1 is SGHTA and CDR2 is FQGNSA in the germline V gene. The CDR3 has 14 amino acids. The ends were cut back, 10 bases at V and 4 bases at J, with 18 bases in the middle. In DNA form, the CDR3 reads TGTGCCACCCGAAGAGTCACGGGCCCAGATACGCAGTATTTT. Its protein product is CATRRVTGPDTQYF.

This clonotype has ten or more counts. The gene calls are TRBV25-1 and TRBJ2-5; possible D gene TRBD2, 6 bases. The CDR3 spans 17 residues. V was cut by 3 bases and J by 3 bases, with 20 bases left in between. Germline CDR1 reads MGHDK; CDR2 reads SYGVNS. The CDR3 region is CASSDPGRRDSKETQYF. The DNA of the CDR3 is TGTGCCAGCAGTGACCCCGGACGGAGGGATTCGAAAGAGACCCAGTACTTC.

This clonotype was detected a few times. V gene TRBV6-6 combines with J gene TRBJ2-7; 7 bases agree with TRBD1. Trimming cost V 6 bases and J 11 bases; bases outside gene matches: 10. The CDR3 extends over 12 amino acids. Germline lookup yields CDR1 MNHNY and CDR2 SVGAGI (reference sequence). CDR3 bases: TGTGCCAGCAGGGAGAACAGGGGATCAGAGTACTTC. It codes for CASRENRGSEYF.

CDR3 sequence: CASGMGDSRETQYF. CDR3 nucleotides: TGTGCTAGTGGTATGGGGGACAGCCGGGAGACCCAGTACTTC. The rearrangement links TRBV12-5 to TRBJ2-5; 7 nucleotides match TRBD1. This CDR3 region has 14 residues. Germline V CDR1 and CDR2: LGHNT, FRNRAP. Unmatched junction bases numbered 8, after V lost 5 bases and J lost 5 bases.

The CDR3 nucleotides are TGCAGTGCTAAAGGACAGGCGGTCCACGAGCAGTACTTC. It translates to CSAKGQAVHEQYF. The rearrangement uses TRBV20-1 and TRBJ2-7; TRBD1 agrees at 7 bases. J was trimmed by 5 bases and V by 4 bases; bases with no gene match: 8. The germline V gene encodes CDR1 DFQATT and CDR2 SNEGSKA (reference sequence). The CDR3 sequence is 13 residues long.

This clonotype appeared a single time. The rearrangement joins TRBV6-2 or TRBV6-3 to TRBJ1-2, with D uncertain. The CDR3 is made up of 13 amino acids. The germline V and J ends were trimmed by 2 bases and 5 bases, with 9 bases remaining between them. Germline V gene data show CDR1 as MNHEY and CDR2 as SVGEGT. Here the CDR3 reads CASSYEAQYGYTF. Here the CDR3 DNA reads TGTGCCAGCAGTTACGAGGCTCAATATGGCTACACCTTC.

The chain uses TRBV5-1 and TRBJ2-3, with D unresolved. Deletions cut 0 bases from V and 2 bases from J, with 10 bases between. The V gene's germline CDR1 is SGHRS and CDR2 YFSETQ. The CDR3 consists of 15 residues. The CDR3 region is CASSLGLVNTDTQYF. CDR3 nucleotides: TGCGCCAGCAGCTTGGGGCTAGTCAACACAGATACGCAGTATTTT.

V gene TRBV20-1 combines with J gene TRBJ1-2, with no clear D. V shed 1 base and J shed 2 bases, with 5 bases lying between them. This CDR3 region has 12 residues. The germline CDR1 and CDR2 sequences are DFQATT and SNEGSKA (reference sequence). The CDR3 sequence: CSARGLNYGYTF. Written as DNA, the CDR3 is TGCAGTGCTAGAGGCCTCAACTATGGCTACACCTTC.

The chain uses TRBV7-7 and TRBJ1-1, with D tentatively TRBD1 (5 bases). Germline-derived CDR1 and CDR2 are SSHAT and FNYEAQ (reference sequence). Between the trimmed V and J ends, which lost 6 bases and 4 bases, there was a span of 12 bases. This CDR3 is 13 amino acids long. DNA of the CDR3: TGTGCCAGCAGTCGATCGAGGGGCACTGAAGCTTTCTTT. Translated: CASSRSRGTEAFF. Combining the CDR3 with reference TRBV7-7 and TRBJ1-1 gives the whole variable domain GAGVSQSPRYKVTKRGQDVTLRCDPISSHATLYWYQQALGQGPEFLTYFNYEAQPDKSGLPSDRFSAERPEGSISTLTIQRTEQRDSAMYRCASSRSRGTEAFFGQGTRLTVV.

The V and J genes are TRBV2 and TRBJ2-7; no reliable D call. CDR1 and CDR2 from the germline V gene are SNHLY and FYNNEI. This CDR3 is built from 13 residues. V lost 2 bases, J lost 9 bases, and 14 bases lay in between. CDR3 amino acids: CASSEMVGDTQYF. The DNA of the CDR3 is TGTGCCAGCAGTGAAATGGTAGGAGATACGCAGTACTTC.

This sequence joins TRBV14 and TRBJ1-2, with no clear D. This CDR3 spans 14 amino acids. The germline V gene encodes CDR1 SGHDN and CDR2 FVKESK. V lost 4 bases and J 7 bases, leaving 16 bases between the germline ends. The CDR3 region is CASSLGGVLGGYTF. The CDR3 DNA is TGTGCCAGCAGCCTAGGAGGTGTATTGGGTGGCTACACCTTC.

The rearrangement links TRBV28 to TRBJ2-5; the D gene is possibly TRBD1 (6 bases). The CDR3 spans 16 residues. Trimming shortened V by 6 bases and J by 5 bases, and 22 bases separated the two germline ends. Germline CDR1 reads MDHEN; CDR2 reads SYDVKM. The CDR3 nucleotides read TGTGCCAGCAGACCTGGACAGCTCGAGGGGTGGGAGACCCAGTACTTC. It specifies CASRPGQLEGWETQYF.

This clonotype appeared a single time. V and J are TRBV7-2 and TRBJ1-5; D gene unclear. Trimming removed 2 bases from V and 4 bases from J, with 6 bases in between. Germline V lookup: CDR1 SGHTA, CDR2 FQGNSA. This CDR3 is 13 amino acids long. CDR3 amino acids: CASSLSDNQPQHF. The CDR3 nucleotides are TGTGCCAGCAGCTTAAGTGATAATCAGCCCCAGCATTTT.

The chain recombines TRBV27 with TRBJ2-1; D possibly corresponds to TRBD2 (5 bases). CDR1 and CDR2 from the germline V gene are MNHEY and SMNVEV (reference sequence). This CDR3 is built from 15 residues. Trimming shortened V by 5 bases and J by 1 base, and 12 bases separated the two germline ends. The CDR3 here is CASSTLTGSYNEQFF. The CDR3 DNA reads as TGTGCCAGCAGTACCCTAACGGGGTCCTACAATGAGCAGTTCTTC.

This clonotype came up a few times. V and J are TRBV6-5 and TRBJ2-5, with 7 bases identical to TRBD1. Trimming removed 2 bases from V and 4 bases from J; junction bases left unmatched: 13. Germline CDR1 and CDR2: MNHEY and SVGAGI. The CDR3 is 17 residues long. CDR3 nucleotides: TGTGCCAGCAGTTACGGCCTAGCAGGGGGAACTTTAGAGACCCAGTACTTC. It translates to CASSYGLAGGTLETQYF.

This clonotype has at least ten counts. The chain is built from TRBV4-2 and TRBJ2-7; weak D call: TRBD1 (5 bases). The CDR3 runs 14 residues. The ends were cut back, 1 base at V and 5 bases at J, with 12 bases in the middle. Germline V gene lookup returns CDR1 LGHNA and CDR2 YNFKEQ. The CDR3 loop reads CASSQADYRNEQYF. The CDR3 coding sequence is TGTGCCAGCAGCCAAGCCGATTACAGGAACGAGCAGTACTTC.